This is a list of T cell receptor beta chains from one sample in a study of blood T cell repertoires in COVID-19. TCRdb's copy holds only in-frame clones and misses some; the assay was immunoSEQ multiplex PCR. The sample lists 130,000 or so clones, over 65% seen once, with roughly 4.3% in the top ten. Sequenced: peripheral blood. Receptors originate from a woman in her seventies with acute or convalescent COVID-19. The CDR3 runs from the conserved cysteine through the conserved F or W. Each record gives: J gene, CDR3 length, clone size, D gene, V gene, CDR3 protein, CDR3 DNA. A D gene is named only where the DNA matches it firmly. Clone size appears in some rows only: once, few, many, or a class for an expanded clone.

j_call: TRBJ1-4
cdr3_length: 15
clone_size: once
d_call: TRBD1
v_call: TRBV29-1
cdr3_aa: CSAGRRGTGIEKLFF
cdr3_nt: TGCAGCGCCGGACGGCGGGGGACAGGGATTGAAAAACTGTTTTTT

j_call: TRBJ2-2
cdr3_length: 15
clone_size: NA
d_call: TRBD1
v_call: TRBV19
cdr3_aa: CASSIGQANTGELFF
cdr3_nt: TGTGCCAGTAGTATCGGACAGGCCAACACCGGGGAGCTGTTTTTT

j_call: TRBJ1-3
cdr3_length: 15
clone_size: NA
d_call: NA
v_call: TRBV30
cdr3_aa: CAWSDRARPGNTIYF
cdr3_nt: TGTGCCTGGAGTGACAGGGCCAGACCTGGAAACACCATATATTTT

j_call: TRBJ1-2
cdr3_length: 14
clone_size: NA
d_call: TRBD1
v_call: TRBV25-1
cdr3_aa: CASRDTGGGYGYTF
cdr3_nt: TGTGCCAGCAGAGATACAGGGGGTGGCTATGGCTACACCTTC

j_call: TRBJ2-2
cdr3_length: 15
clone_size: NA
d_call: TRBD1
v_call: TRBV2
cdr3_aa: CASTRGTGLTGELFF
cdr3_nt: TGTGCCAGCACCCGCGGGACAGGGTTGACCGGGGAGCTGTTTTTT

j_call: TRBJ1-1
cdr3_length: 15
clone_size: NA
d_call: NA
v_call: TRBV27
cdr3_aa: CASSLSPGLGTEAFF
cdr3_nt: TGTGCCAGCAGTTTATCTCCGGGATTGGGGACTGAAGCTTTCTTT

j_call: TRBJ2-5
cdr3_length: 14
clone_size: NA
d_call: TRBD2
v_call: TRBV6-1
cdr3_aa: CASSERGALETQYF
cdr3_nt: TGTGCCAGCAGTGAGCGGGGGGCCCTGGAGACCCAGTACTTC

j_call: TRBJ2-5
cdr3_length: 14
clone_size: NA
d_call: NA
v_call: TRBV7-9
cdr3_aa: CASSLGLGRETQYF
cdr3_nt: TGTGCCAGCAGCTTAGGTTTGGGGCGGGAGACCCAGTACTTC

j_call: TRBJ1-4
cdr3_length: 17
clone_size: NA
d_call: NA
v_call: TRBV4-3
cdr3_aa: CASSQELFKVGKEKLFF
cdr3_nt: TGCGCCAGCAGCCAGGAGCTCTTCAAAGTCGGGAAGGAAAAACTGTTTTTT

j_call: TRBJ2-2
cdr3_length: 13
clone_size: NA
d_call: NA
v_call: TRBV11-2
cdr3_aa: CASSSESGGRLFF
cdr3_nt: TGTGCCAGCAGCAGTGAGTCGGGGGGCAGGCTGTTTTTT

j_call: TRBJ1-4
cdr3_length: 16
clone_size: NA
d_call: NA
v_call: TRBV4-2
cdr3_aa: CASSQGTATTNEKLFF
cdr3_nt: TGTGCCAGCAGCCAAGGGACAGCGACAACTAATGAAAAACTGTTTTTT

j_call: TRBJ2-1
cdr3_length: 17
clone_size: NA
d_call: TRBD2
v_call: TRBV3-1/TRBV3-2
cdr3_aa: CASSPETSGYSYNEQFF
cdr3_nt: TGTGCCAGCAGCCCCGAGACTAGCGGGTACTCCTACAATGAGCAGTTCTTC

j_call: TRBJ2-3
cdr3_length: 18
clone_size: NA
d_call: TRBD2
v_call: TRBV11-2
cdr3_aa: CASSLRSGGAPSTDTQYF
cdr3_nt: TGTGCCAGCAGCTTACGTTCCGGGGGGGCCCCTAGCACAGATACGCAGTATTTT

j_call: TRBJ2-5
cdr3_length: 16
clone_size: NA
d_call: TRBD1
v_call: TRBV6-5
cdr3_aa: CASSSLTGLVRETQYF
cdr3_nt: TGTGCCAGCAGTTCCCTGACAGGGTTAGTTCGGGAGACCCAGTACTTC

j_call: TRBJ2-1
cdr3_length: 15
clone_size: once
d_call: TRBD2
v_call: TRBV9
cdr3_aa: CASSFSGGSYNEQFF
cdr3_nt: TGTGCCAGCAGCTTCAGCGGGGGGTCCTACAATGAGCAGTTCTTC

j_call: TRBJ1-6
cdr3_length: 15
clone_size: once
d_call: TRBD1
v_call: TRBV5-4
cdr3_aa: CASSLMGQGVGPLHF
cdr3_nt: TGTGCCAGCAGCTTGATGGGACAGGGAGTAGGGCCCCTCCACTTT

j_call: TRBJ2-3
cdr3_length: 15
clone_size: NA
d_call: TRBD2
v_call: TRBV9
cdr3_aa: CASSASGGAADTQYF
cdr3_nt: TGTGCCAGCAGCGCTAGCGGGGGGGCCGCAGATACGCAGTATTTT

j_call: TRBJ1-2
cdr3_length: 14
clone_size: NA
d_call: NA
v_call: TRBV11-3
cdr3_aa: CASSLGQLNYGYTF
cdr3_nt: TGTGCCAGCAGCTTAGGACAGCTAAACTATGGCTACACCTTC

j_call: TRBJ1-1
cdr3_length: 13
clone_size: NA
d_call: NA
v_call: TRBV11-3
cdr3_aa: CASSLAEDTEAFF
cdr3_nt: TGTGCCAGCAGCTTAGCGGAGGACACTGAAGCTTTCTTT

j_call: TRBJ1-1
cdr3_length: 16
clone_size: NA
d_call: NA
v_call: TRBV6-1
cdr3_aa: CASSALLEGRRTEAFF
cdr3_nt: TGTGCCAGCAGTGCTTTGTTGGAGGGGAGGAGGACTGAAGCTTTCTTT

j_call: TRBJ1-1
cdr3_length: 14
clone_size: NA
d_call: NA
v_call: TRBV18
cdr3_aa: CASSHGQPNTEAFF
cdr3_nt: TGTGCCAGCTCACATGGACAGCCGAACACTGAAGCTTTCTTT

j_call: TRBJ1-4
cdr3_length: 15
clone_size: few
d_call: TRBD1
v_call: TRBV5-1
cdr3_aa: CASSPVGDRTEKLFF
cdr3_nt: TGCGCCAGCAGCCCGGTAGGGGACAGGACTGAAAAACTGTTTTTT

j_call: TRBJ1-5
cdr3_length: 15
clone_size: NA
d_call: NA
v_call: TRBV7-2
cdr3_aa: CASSSDMLGAQPQHF
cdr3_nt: TGTGCCAGCAGCTCGGACATGCTGGGGGCTCAGCCCCAGCATTTT

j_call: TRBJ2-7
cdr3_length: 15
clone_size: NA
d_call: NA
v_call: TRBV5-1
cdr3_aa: CASKVGTDRGSEQYF
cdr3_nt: TGCGCCAGCAAGGTGGGAACGGACCGGGGGAGCGAGCAGTACTTC